These 27 T cell receptor beta chains share one sample of origin, sequenced in a study of beta chain features in type 1 diabetes. These receptors have no known antigen. The study, taken as a whole, reports: Significant though moderate, a shortening of TCRB CDR3s appeared in all four CD4+ subsets of Type 1 diabetes patients.

The study reverse transcribed the entire isolated RNA, so it sequenced expressed TCRB transcripts. Using immunoSEQ multiplex PCR, the repertoire was profiled, and TCRdb retains in-frame clones only, with some absent. This table holds more than 550,000 clones, roughly an eighth found once. The specimen was naive CD4+ T cells from blood. These receptors were collected from a man aged 18 to 30 with type 1 diabetes.

In this sample, this clone turned up a few times. J is TRBJ2-5 and V is TRBV7-3; tentatively, D is TRBD1 (5 bases). Deletions cut 1 base from V and 1 base from J, with 16 bases between. The CDR3 has 17 amino acids. Germline values: CDR1 SGHTA, CDR2 FQGTGA. This CDR3 reads CASSLMVGRGLQETQYF. CDR3 in DNA: TGTGCCAGCAGCTTAATGGTCGGAAGGGGCCTCCAAGAGACCCAGTACTTC.

In this sample, this clone turned up a few times. The genes are TRBV5-4 and TRBJ2-5; tentatively, D is TRBD2 (5 bases). The CDR3 is 15 residues long. Germline assignment: CDR1 SGHNT and CDR2 YYREEE (reference sequence). Trimming took 1 base from V and 5 from J, leaving 15 bases between them. In nucleotides, the CDR3 is TGTGCCAGCAGCTTGAATTTGGGAGTTCTCGAGACCCAGTACTTC. Amino acid sequence: CASSLNLGVLETQYF. Full variable domain (rest looked up from reference TRBV5-4 and TRBJ2-5): ETGVTQSPTHLIKTRGQQVTLRCSSQSGHNTVSWYQQALGQGPQFIFQYYREEENGRGNFPPRFSGLQFPNYSSELNVNALELDDSALYLCASSLNLGVLETQYFGPGTRLLVL.

In this sample, this clone turned up a few times. The V and J genes are TRBV25-1 and TRBJ2-7; 10 bases align to TRBD1. V was pared by 8 bases and J by 7 bases, with 8 bases of the junction left unmatched. CDR1 is MGHDK, CDR2 SYGVNS, per germline. The CDR3 is 13 amino acids. In DNA, the CDR3 is TGTGCCAGCCATGGGACAGGGGCGAGGGAGCAGTACTTC. Its translation: CASHGTGAREQYF.

The chain has TRBV30 and TRBJ2-7; the match to TRBD1 covers 7 bases. Losses at the gene ends were 3 bases for V and 0 bases for J; bases not matched to a gene: 5. Germline V gene lookup returns CDR1 GTSNPN and CDR2 SVGIG (reference sequence). This CDR3 has 14 residues. CDR3 in DNA: TGTGCCTGGAGGTTGACAGGGAGCTCCTACGAGCAGTACTTC. Its protein is CAWRLTGSSYEQYF.

This clone was observed a few times. The chain recombines TRBV19 with TRBJ1-3, with 11 positions matching TRBD1. The V and J ends lost 9 bases and 2 bases, in that order; junction bases with no gene match: 6. This CDR3 has 15 amino acids. In germline, CDR1 is LNHDA, CDR2 SQIVND (reference sequence). The CDR3 DNA sequence: TGTGCCAGCCGGGACAGGGGGAACGCTGGAAACACCATATATTTT. Protein: CASRDRGNAGNTIYF.

V is TRBV19 and J is TRBJ1-1, with 8 bases aligning to TRBD1. J was trimmed by 3 bases and V by 4 bases; bases with no gene match: 1. This CDR3 is built from 13 residues. Germline V gene data show CDR1 as LNHDA and CDR2 as SQIVND (reference sequence). The CDR3 DNA sequence: TGTGCCAGTAGTACGGACAGGGACACTGAAGCTTTCTTT. Translated, it gives CASSTDRDTEAFF.

This clone has a handful of counts. This sample includes further DNA sequences coding for the same CDR3. The V call is TRBV11-2, the J call TRBJ2-5, with 7 bases matching TRBD1. Germline trimming cut 5 bases from V and 1 base from J; bases unmatched to any gene: 4. Per the germline V gene, CDR1 is SGHAT and CDR2 is FQNNGV. This CDR3 contains 14 residues. CDR3 loop: CASSLRDSQETQYF. DNA of the CDR3: TGTGCCAGCAGCCTCCGGGACAGCCAAGAGACCCAGTACTTC. The complete variable domain, with remaining parts taken from reference TRBV11-2 and TRBJ2-5, reads EAGVAQSPRYKIIEKRQSVAFWCNPISGHATLYWYQQILGQGPKLLIQFQNNGVVDDSQLPKDRFSAERLKGVDSTLKIQPAKLEDSAVYLCASSLRDSQETQYFGPGTRLLVL.

This clone was observed a handful of times. This sequence joins TRBV25-1 and TRBJ1-2, with D perhaps matching TRBD1 (6 bases). CDR3 length equals 13 residues. From germline, CDR1 is MGHDK and CDR2 SYGVNS. The germline V and J ends were trimmed by 6 bases and 0 bases, with 8 bases remaining between them. As DNA, the CDR3 is TGTGCCAGCAGAGGACAGACTAACTATGGCTACACCTTC. Translation gives CASRGQTNYGYTF.

This chain joins TRBV13 and TRBJ1-6; possible D gene TRBD1, 6 bases. Germline CDR1 PRHDT, CDR2 FYEKMQ (reference sequence). The CDR3 spans 15 residues. With 5 bases removed from V and 10 bases from J, the gap between germline ends came to 18 bases. DNA for the CDR3: TGTGCCAGCAGCCGGACGGGGGGGCGCGGCTCACCCCTCCACTTT. Protein sequence: CASSRTGGRGSPLHF.

This clone was detected a few times. Other DNA sequences within the sample encode an identical CDR3. This sequence joins TRBV6-5 and TRBJ2-5, with D unresolved. V dropped 0 bases and J dropped 2 bases, with 7 bases sitting between them. CDR1 is MNHEY, CDR2 SVGAGI, per germline. The CDR3 is 14 amino acids. Here the CDR3 reads CASSYSTLQETQYF. CDR3 nucleotide sequence: TGTGCCAGCAGTTACTCGACCCTTCAAGAGACCCAGTACTTC.

A few counts support this clone. The rearrangement joins TRBV5-1 to TRBJ1-2, with 7 bases lining up with TRBD1. The germline gives CDR1 SGHRS, CDR2 YFSETQ. J was trimmed by 8 bases and V by 4 bases; bases with no gene match: 8. The CDR3 has 13 amino acids. The CDR3 DNA reads as TGCGCCAGCAGCGAGGGAGACAGGGAGGGCTACACCTTC. It is translated as CASSEGDREGYTF.

The chain employs TRBV7-2 and TRBJ2-5; TRBD2 agrees at 10 bases. CDR1 and CDR2 from the germline V gene are SGHTA and FQGNSA. The CDR3 is 14 amino acids. J gave up 12 bases and V 3 bases, and 10 bases lay outside the gene matches. The chain's CDR3 is CASSLSSGSSPKYF. CDR3 sequence (DNA): TGTGCCAGCAGCTTGTCTAGCGGGAGTTCACCCAAGTACTTC.

This clone was seen only once. V usage is TRBV5-1 and J usage is TRBJ2-5; TRBD2 agrees at 9 bases. This CDR3 comprises 16 residues. V lost 2 bases, J lost 3 bases, and 8 bases stayed unmatched. Germline-derived CDR1 and CDR2 are SGHRS and YFSETQ. CDR3 in DNA: TGCGCCAGCAGCTTTGGACTAGCGAGCTGGGAAGAGACCCAGTACTTC. Translation: CASSFGLASWEETQYF. Full variable domain (remainder filled in from reference TRBV5-1 and TRBJ2-5): KAGVTQTPRYLIKTRGQQVTLSCSPISGHRSVSWYQQTPGQGLQFLFEYFSETQRNKGNFPGRFSGRQFSNSRSEMNVSTLELGDSALYLCASSFGLASWEETQYFGPGTRLLVL.

This clone was seen a handful of times. V gene TRBV11-2 combines with J gene TRBJ2-3; 14 nucleotides match TRBD2. The CDR3 extends over 17 amino acids. Germline loops: CDR1 SGHAT, CDR2 FQNNGV. V was clipped by 1 base and J by 4 bases; unmatched bases: 4. The CDR3 bases are TGTGCCAGCAGCTTAGGGACGACTAGCGGGAGGGCAGATACGCAGTATTTT. This gives the protein CASSLGTTSGRADTQYF.

DNA for the CDR3: TGTGCCAGCAGGTATTCGGTTAGCGCGAGGGAGCAGTACTTC. This translates into CASRYSVSAREQYF. The rearrangement links TRBV5-4 to TRBJ2-7; weak D call: TRBD2 (5 bases). Germline CDR1 and CDR2: SGHNT and YYREEE (reference sequence). CDR3 length equals 14 residues. The V end lost 5 bases, the J end lost 7 bases, and 19 bases lay between the germline ends. Together with reference TRBV5-4 and TRBJ2-7, the CDR3 gives the full variable domain: ETGVTQSPTHLIKTRGQQVTLRCSSQSGHNTVSWYQQALGQGPQFIFQYYREEENGRGNFPPRFSGLQFPNYSSELNVNALELDDSALYLCASRYSVSAREQYFGPGTRLTVT.

This clone has a handful of counts. The V gene is TRBV27, the J gene TRBJ2-1; tentatively, D is TRBD1 or TRBD2 (5 bases each). The CDR3 is 13 amino acids. CDR1 MNHEY and CDR2 SMNVEV come from the germline V gene (reference sequence). V lost 6 bases to trimming and J lost 11 bases, with 17 bases between them. The CDR3 DNA sequence: TGTGCCAGCAGACGGGACGTCTACGGCCAGCAGTTCTTC. Translated, it gives CASRRDVYGQQFF.

The chain recombines TRBV30 with TRBJ1-1; D gene ambiguous. Between the trimmed V and J ends, which lost 4 bases and 3 bases, there was a span of 15 bases. Germline V gene sequence: CDR1 GTSNPN, CDR2 SVGIG (reference sequence). The CDR3 extends over 14 amino acids. For the CDR3, the DNA is TGTGCCTGGATAAGGAGGCGGACTTACACTGAAGCTTTCTTT. It is translated as CAWIRRRTYTEAFF.

This clone came up a few times. The rearrangement joins TRBV20-1 to TRBJ1-6; D uncertain. V lost 6 bases and J lost 14, with 8 bases in between. Germline V gene data show CDR1 as DFQATT and CDR2 as SNEGSKA (reference sequence). The CDR3 length is 9 residues. CDR3 nucleotide sequence: TGCAGTGCGTCCGGCACCCTCCACTTT. It translates to CSASGTLHF.

This chain joins TRBV28 and TRBJ2-7, with 9 bases matching TRBD1. The junction had 4 bases not matched to a gene; V was cut back by 4 bases and J by 3 bases. This CDR3 region has 14 residues. Looked up from germline, CDR1 is MDHEN and CDR2 is SYDVKM. Here the CDR3 DNA reads TGTGCCAGCAGTTCGGGACAGGGAGGCTACGAGCAGTACTTC. Translating gives CASSSGQGGYEQYF.

This clone came up a few times. The rearrangement links TRBV7-6 to TRBJ2-5; 13 nucleotides line up with TRBD2. CDR1 and CDR2 from the germline V gene are SGHVS and FNYEAQ. This CDR3 is 14 amino acids long. V shed 0 bases, J shed 9 bases, and the junction held 1 base outside the gene matches. The CDR3 region has the DNA TGTGCCAGCAGCTTAGCTGGGACTAGCGGGGCCCAGTACTTC. Translation gives CASSLAGTSGAQYF. Using reference TRBV7-6 and TRBJ2-5 for the parts outside the CDR3, the full variable domain is GAGVSQSPRYKVTKRGQDVALRCDPISGHVSLYWYRQALGQGPEFLTYFNYEAQQDKSGLPNDRFSAERPEGSISTLTIQRTEQRDSAMYRCASSLAGTSGAQYFGPGTRLLVL.

There are a few counts of this clone. The J gene is TRBJ2-6, the V gene TRBV28; D is undetermined. The germline gives CDR1 MDHEN, CDR2 SYDVKM. The germline V and J ends were trimmed by 5 bases and 0 bases, with 14 bases remaining between them. CDR3 length equals 17 residues. The CDR3 sequence: CASSPTKRISGANVLTF. The CDR3 coding sequence is TGTGCCAGCAGTCCCACAAAGAGGATCTCTGGGGCCAACGTCCTGACTTTC.

This clone occurred a few times. The genes are TRBV7-2 and TRBJ2-7; TRBD2 aligns across 12 bases. J lost 0 bases, V lost 4 bases, and 4 bases had no gene match. Germline V lookup: CDR1 SGHTA, CDR2 FQGNSA. The CDR3 has 16 residues. The chain's CDR3 is CASSSLAGGPSYEQYF. The CDR3 DNA sequence: TGTGCCAGCAGCTCACTAGCGGGGGGACCCTCCTACGAGCAGTACTTC.

This chain joins TRBV13 and TRBJ2-7; D may be TRBD1 (6 bases). V was clipped by 0 bases and J by 4 bases, with 13 bases between them. Germline lookup yields CDR1 PRHDT and CDR2 FYEKMQ (reference sequence). This CDR3 is built from 15 residues. CDR3 in amino acids: CASSLGGGVVYEQYF. The CDR3 DNA follows: TGTGCCAGCAGCTTAGGAGGGGGAGTCGTTTACGAGCAGTACTTC.

The rearrangement joins TRBV14 to TRBJ1-4, with D tentatively TRBD1 (6 bases). Germline lookup yields CDR1 SGHDN and CDR2 FVKESK. V lost 1 base, J lost 8 bases, and 11 bases lay in between. This CDR3 region has 14 residues. The CDR3 sequence: CASSQAWGREKLFF. CDR3 DNA sequence: TGTGCCAGCAGCCAAGCATGGGGGCGGGAAAAACTGTTTTTT.

The gene calls are TRBV2 and TRBJ2-7; D possibly corresponds to TRBD2 (5 bases). The CDR3 is made up of 14 amino acids. V was clipped by 5 bases and J by 5 bases, with 16 bases between them. Germline CDR1 SNHLY, CDR2 FYNNEI. In nucleotides, the CDR3 is TGTGCCAGCAGTACTAACGGACTGATAAACGAGCAGTACTTC. This codes for CASSTNGLINEQYF.

The genes are TRBV7-9 and TRBJ1-1; D remains ambiguous. V dropped 5 bases and J dropped 2 bases, with 12 bases sitting between them. Germline V lookup: CDR1 SEHNR, CDR2 FQNEAQ (reference sequence). CDR3 length equals 14 residues. The CDR3 loop reads CASSLTRGNTEAFF. As DNA, the CDR3 is TGTGCCAGCAGCCTAACGCGAGGAAACACTGAAGCTTTCTTT. Together with reference TRBV7-9 and TRBJ1-1, the CDR3 gives the full variable domain: DTGVSQNPRHKITKRGQNVTFRCDPISEHNRLYWYRQTLGQGPEFLTYFQNEAQLEKSRLLSDRFSAERPKGSFSTLEIQRTEQGDSAMYLCASSLTRGNTEAFFGQGTRLTVV.

J is TRBJ2-6 and V is TRBV4-2; 9 nucleotides agree with TRBD2. CDR1 is LGHNA, CDR2 YNFKEQ, per germline. The CDR3 loop spans 16 amino acids. The J segment lost 0 bases and the V segment lost 10 bases, leaving 7 bases of the junction unmatched. This CDR3 is CATRGGGASGANVLTF. The DNA of the CDR3 is TGTGCCACCCGAGGCGGGGGGGCCTCTGGGGCCAACGTCCTGACTTTC.